The 30 T cell receptor beta chains in this list originate from one sample, sequenced in a study of chronic HIV infection and antiretroviral therapy (dated by TCRdb to between 2014 and 2017). The library was produced with 5' RACE. The sequencing machine was an Illumina MiSeq. TCRdb cleaned the public reads at Q25 with fastp, built clones with MiXCR and kept in-frame beta chains. Each CDR3 protein appears once, grouped with its most common genes and DNA. This sample is represented by under 55,000 distinct CDR3 sequences; about 18% of them were singletons. Clones ranked in the top ten supply over 2.5% of the sample. The sequencing input was peripheral blood. Receptors were obtained from an adult who had HIV and had not received antiretroviral therapy, or was an uninfected healthy control (not recorded which).

This clonotype was detected a few times. The chain couples TRBV24-1 to TRBJ2-1; 13 nucleotides line up with TRBD2. In germline, CDR1 is KGHDR, CDR2 SFDVKD. This CDR3 comprises 17 residues. Unmatched junction bases numbered 8, after V lost 1 base and J lost 9 bases. The CDR3: CATSDLLAGGPPGEQFF. CDR3 bases: TGTGCCACCAGTGATTTACTAGCGGGAGGGCCCCCCGGTGAGCAGTTCTTC.

There are a few counts of this clonotype. The chain is built from TRBV28 and TRBJ2-2; the D is unclear. Trimming pared 6 bases from V and 4 bases from J, leaving 15 bases between. Germline values: CDR1 MDHEN, CDR2 SYDVKM. This CDR3 contains 15 residues. CDR3 region: CASSPLGPATGELFF. The CDR3 DNA reads TGTGCCAGCAGCCCGTTAGGGCCAGCCACCGGGGAGCTGTTTTTT.

The chain recombines TRBV27 with TRBJ2-2; D is possibly TRBD1 (5 bases). The V and J ends lost 5 bases and 0 bases respectively, with 16 bases between them. CDR1 is MNHEY, CDR2 SMNVEV, per germline (reference sequence). The length of the CDR3 is 17 residues. CDR3 nucleotide sequence: TGTGCCAGCAGTCGAATTTGGGGCAGAACGAACACCGGGGAGCTGTTTTTT. The encoded protein is CASSRIWGRTNTGELFF.

The chain is built from TRBV7-9 and TRBJ1-4, with D unclear. The CDR3 runs to 12 residues. Trimming took off 5 bases at V and 8 bases at J, with 9 bases between the two ends. Germline V lookup: CDR1 SEHNR, CDR2 FQNEAQ (reference sequence). DNA for the CDR3: TGTGCCAGCAGCCCAGCCTTAGAAAAACTGTTTTTT. Its protein is CASSPALEKLFF.

Only a few counts were recorded for this clonotype. J is TRBJ2-1 and V is TRBV28; D not certain. Trimming stripped 5 bases from V and 0 bases from J, with 11 bases between. This CDR3 spans 15 amino acids. Germline loops: CDR1 MDHEN, CDR2 SYDVKM. CDR3 protein: CASSTASSSYNEQFF. The CDR3 DNA reads TGTGCCAGCAGTACCGCAAGTAGCTCCTACAATGAGCAGTTCTTC.

The chain uses TRBV29-1 and TRBJ2-5; D remains unclear. Between the trimmed V and J ends, which lost 4 bases and 2 bases, there was a span of 8 bases. CDR3 length: 12 residues. CDR1 SQVTM and CDR2 ANQGSEA come from the germline V gene. The CDR3 loop is CSVGYTQETQYF. The CDR3 nucleotides read TGCAGCGTTGGTTACACTCAAGAGACCCAGTACTTC.

Points on this clonotype: At one end the junction does not follow the germline gene, possibly because of a read error. CDR3 residues: CASRRANYGDTF. Written as DNA, the CDR3 is TGTGCCAGCAGGCGGGCTAACTATGGCGACACCTTC. The chain links TRBV6-5 to TRBJ1-2; the D is unclear. CDR1 MNHEY and CDR2 SVGAGI come from the germline V gene. This CDR3 comprises 12 residues.

The chain recombines TRBV20-1 with TRBJ1-1; 7 nucleotides align to TRBD1. The CDR3 covers 14 residues. Germline V gene lookup returns CDR1 DFQATT and CDR2 SNEGSKA (reference sequence). After removal of 6 bases from V and 0 bases from J, the junction contained 7 bases not matched to a gene. The CDR3 spells CSAPTGTVNTEAFF. The CDR3, as DNA: TGCAGTGCCCCCACCGGGACAGTGAACACTGAAGCTTTCTTT.

The genes are TRBV6-5 and TRBJ2-2; 10 positions agree with TRBD2. The V segment lost 10 bases and the J segment 0 bases; nucleotides outside the gene matches: 8. In germline, CDR1 is MNHEY, CDR2 SVGAGI. The CDR3 runs to 16 residues. DNA for the CDR3: TGTGCCACCGGGGTAGCGGGAGGTACGAACACCGGGGAGCTGTTTTTT. Translation gives CATGVAGGTNTGELFF.

This clonotype was seen a handful of times. The genes are TRBV6-6 and TRBJ1-4, with a weak D call TRBD1 (5 bases). The V end was cut by 0 bases, the J end by 7 bases, with 12 bases between. This CDR3 has 15 residues. The germline V gene encodes CDR1 MNHNY and CDR2 SVGAGI (reference sequence). The CDR3 loop reads CASSYSSQGGEKLFF. DNA of the CDR3: TGTGCCAGCAGTTACTCGTCGCAGGGAGGTGAAAAACTGTTTTTT.

This clonotype was seen more than once but under ten times. The chain carries TRBV29-1 and TRBJ2-1; tentative D call: TRBD1 (5 bases). V was clipped by 8 bases and J by 6 bases, with 17 bases between them. This CDR3 spans 13 amino acids. From germline, CDR1 is SQVTM and CDR2 ANQGSEA. CDR3 sequence (DNA): TGCAGCTACCAGTTTCAGGGTCCCAATGAGCAGTTCTTC. Translating gives CSYQFQGPNEQFF.

CDR3 amino acids: CASSLRLRPDEAFF. Here the CDR3 DNA reads TGTGCCAGCAGTTTACGTCTCAGGCCAGATGAAGCTTTCTTT. The rearrangement joins TRBV12-3 or TRBV12-4 to TRBJ1-1; D gene uncertain. V was clipped by 2 bases and J by 7 bases, with 14 bases between them. The CDR3 spans 14 residues.

The chain carries TRBV20-1 and TRBJ2-7; possible D gene TRBD2, 6 bases. The germline CDR1 and CDR2 sequences are DFQATT and SNEGSKA (reference sequence). The V gene lost 6 bases and the J gene lost 2 bases, with 20 bases spanning the gap. The CDR3 has 15 amino acids. CDR3 residues: CSAPTPGTLPYEQYF. CDR3 in DNA: TGCAGTGCCCCGACGCCAGGGACTTTACCCTACGAGCAGTACTTC.

This clonotype showed up just a few times. V usage is TRBV28 and J usage is TRBJ1-2; 7 nucleotides line up with TRBD1. Germline loops: CDR1 MDHEN, CDR2 SYDVKM. The CDR3 length is 14 residues. V lost 3 bases and J lost 4; bases outside the gene matches: 5. The CDR3 reads CASSLDRPPYGYTF. CDR3 DNA sequence: TGTGCCAGCAGTTTGGACAGGCCTCCCTATGGCTACACCTTC.

The table lists this clonotype with a few counts. The V and J genes are TRBV29-1 and TRBJ1-1, with a possible D match to TRBD1 (6 bases). Germline V gene lookup returns CDR1 SQVTM and CDR2 ANQGSEA. The CDR3 loop spans 15 amino acids. Trimming removed 6 bases from V and 0 bases from J, with 17 bases in between. CDR3 nucleotides: TGCAGCGTCGCCCCCGTATGGGACATGAACACTGAAGCTTTCTTT. It specifies CSVAPVWDMNTEAFF.

This chain links TRBV25-1 with TRBJ2-7; D is possibly TRBD1 (5 bases). Deletions cut 4 bases from V and 4 bases from J, with 14 bases between. CDR3 length equals 14 residues. Germline V gene sequence: CDR1 MGHDK, CDR2 SYGVNS. The CDR3 nucleotides are TGTGCCAGCAGTGGAAGGGGCCTGACGTACGAGCAGTACTTC. This codes for CASSGRGLTYEQYF.

This clonotype occurred a few times. This chain uses TRBV25-1 with TRBJ2-5, with 7 bases lining up with TRBD1. The V gene end was trimmed by 2 bases and the J gene end by 2 bases; junction bases not matched to a gene: 2. This CDR3 has 14 residues. Germline V gene sequence: CDR1 MGHDK, CDR2 SYGVNS. In DNA, the CDR3 is TGTGCCAGCAGTGAAGGGGGACAGCAAGAGACCCAGTACTTC. It encodes CASSEGGQQETQYF.

The genes are TRBV29-1 and TRBJ2-3; perhaps TRBD2 as D (6 bases). With 4 bases removed from V and 0 bases from J, the gap between germline ends came to 14 bases. The CDR3 has 15 residues. Germline CDR1 and CDR2: SQVTM and ANQGSEA. The CDR3 sequence is CSVARLGLSTDTQYF. The CDR3 bases are TGCAGCGTTGCCCGACTAGGGTTAAGCACAGATACGCAGTATTTT.

V usage is TRBV20-1 and J usage is TRBJ1-1; D remains ambiguous. The CDR3 covers 13 residues. The germline gives CDR1 DFQATT, CDR2 SNEGSKA (reference sequence). V was shortened by 3 bases and J by 11 bases, with 19 bases between the two germline ends. In DNA form, the CDR3 reads TGCAGTGCTAGTCAGGAAAATTTGAAGCCGGCTTTCTTT. This translates into CSASQENLKPAFF.

The rearrangement joins TRBV5-1 to TRBJ2-1; a weak D match, TRBD1 (5 bases). The CDR3 spans 13 residues. CDR1 and CDR2 from the germline V gene are SGHRS and YFSETQ. Trimming took off 10 bases at V and 13 bases at J, with 24 bases between the two ends. The chain's CDR3 is CASESGQGLHQFF. CDR3 DNA: TGCGCCTCCGAGAGTGGCCAGGGCCTTCACCAGTTCTTC.

The chain has TRBV28 and TRBJ1-5, with D maybe TRBD1 (6 bases). The germline V gene has CDR1 MDHEN and CDR2 SYDVKM. Between the trimmed V and J ends, which lost 6 bases and 4 bases, there was a span of 13 bases. This CDR3 is 14 amino acids long. The CDR3: CASSPYRANQPQHF. In nucleotides, the CDR3 is TGTGCCAGCAGCCCCTACAGGGCTAATCAGCCCCAGCATTTT.

This chain links TRBV4-1 with TRBJ2-1, with a weak D call TRBD1 (6 bases). The length of the CDR3 is 15 residues. V lost 2 bases and J 9 bases, leaving 17 bases between the germline ends. The germline gives CDR1 MGHRA, CDR2 YSYEKL. DNA of the CDR3: TGCGCCAGCAGCCAACCCCTGAGACAGGCCTCTGAGCAGTTCTTC. Encoded protein: CASSQPLRQASEQFF.

This chain links TRBV28 with TRBJ1-2; D is possibly TRBD1 (5 bases). The CDR3 sequence is 14 residues long. V gave up 5 bases and J gave up 3 bases, with 13 bases separating them. Germline V gives CDR1 MDHEN, CDR2 SYDVKM. CDR3 sequence: CASSQDRYDYGYTF. The CDR3 region has the DNA TGTGCCAGCAGTCAAGACAGATACGACTATGGCTACACCTTC.

CDR3 region: CASSGLAGNNEQFF. CDR3 nucleotides: TGTGCCAGCAGTGGTCTAGCGGGGAACAATGAGCAGTTCTTC. The rearrangement joins TRBV6-4 to TRBJ2-1, with 9 nucleotides matching TRBD2. Trimming removed 4 bases from V and 5 bases from J; junction bases left unmatched: 3. The germline CDR1 and CDR2 sequences are MRHNA and SNTAGT. The length of the CDR3 is 14 residues.

This clonotype showed up just a few times. The rearrangement links TRBV11-2 to TRBJ2-5; the match to TRBD1 covers 7 bases. Germline values: CDR1 SGHAT, CDR2 FQNNGV. With 3 bases clipped from V and 5 bases from J, the junction kept 9 bases outside the gene matches. This CDR3 has 15 amino acids. CDR3: CASSFETGHVETQYF. The CDR3 region has the DNA TGTGCCAGCAGCTTCGAGACAGGGCACGTGGAGACCCAGTACTTC.

This clonotype was counted a few times. The rearrangement links TRBV4-1 to TRBJ2-5, with 10 nucleotides matching TRBD1. Losses at the gene ends were 1 base for V and 1 base for J; bases not matched to a gene: 6. CDR1 MGHRA and CDR2 YSYEKL come from the germline V gene. This CDR3 has 17 amino acids. The CDR3 reads CASSQAPGTGAQETQYF. The CDR3 bases are TGCGCCAGCAGCCAAGCCCCCGGGACAGGGGCCCAAGAGACCCAGTACTTC.

A few counts support this clonotype. The rearrangement uses TRBV25-1 and TRBJ2-5, with no clear D. The CDR3 spans 14 residues. Deletions cut 2 bases from V and 1 base from J, with 8 bases between. The germline V gene encodes CDR1 MGHDK and CDR2 SYGVNS. CDR3 sequence (DNA): TGTGCCAGCAGTGAAGGTGGCAGCCAAGAGACCCAGTACTTC. As protein: CASSEGGSQETQYF.

V usage is TRBV28 and J usage is TRBJ2-4, with 7 bases aligning to TRBD1. In germline, CDR1 is MDHEN, CDR2 SYDVKM. The junction had 10 bases not matched to a gene; V was cut back by 5 bases and J by 0 bases. The CDR3 contains 17 residues. DNA of the CDR3: TGTGCCAGCAGTCCCCCGACAGGGCTTCTAGCCAAAAACATTCAGTACTTC. It yields the protein CASSPPTGLLAKNIQYF.

This rearrangement joins TRBV24-1 to TRBJ2-3, with a possible D match to TRBD1 (6 bases). The CDR3 covers 14 residues. Trimming removed 4 bases at V and 5 bases at J, with 12 bases between. The germline gives CDR1 KGHDR, CDR2 SFDVKD. As DNA, the CDR3 is TGTGCCACCAGTGACCTAAAGACAGGAGATACGCAGTATTTT. Protein sequence: CATSDLKTGDTQYF.

The rearrangement links TRBV20-1 to TRBJ2-7, with 12 bases fitting TRBD2. This CDR3 region has 15 residues. V lost 3 bases, J lost 3 bases, and 6 bases stayed unmatched. The V gene's germline CDR1 is DFQATT and CDR2 SNEGSKA (reference sequence). In nucleotides, the CDR3 is TGCAGTGCTAGTGACCTAGCGGGAGGGTTCTACGAGCAGTACTTC. Encoded protein: CSASDLAGGFYEQYF.